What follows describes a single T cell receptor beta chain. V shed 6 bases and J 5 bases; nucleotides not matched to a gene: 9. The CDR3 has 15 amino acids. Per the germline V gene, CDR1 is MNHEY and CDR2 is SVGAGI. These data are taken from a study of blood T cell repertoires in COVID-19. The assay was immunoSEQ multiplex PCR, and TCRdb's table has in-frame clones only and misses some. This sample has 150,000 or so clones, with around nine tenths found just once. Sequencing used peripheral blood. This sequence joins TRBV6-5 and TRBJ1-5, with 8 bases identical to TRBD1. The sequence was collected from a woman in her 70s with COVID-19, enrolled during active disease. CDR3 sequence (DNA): TGTGCCAGCAGCTACCGGACAGGGAGAGATCAGCCCCAGCATTTT. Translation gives CASSYRTGRDQPQHF.